The 12 T cell receptor beta chains in this list originate from one sample, sequenced in a study of shared clonotypes between healthy human individuals. TCRdb's table, derived via immunoSEQ multiplex PCR, lists solely in-frame clones and lacks some. The table has nearly 500,000 clones, over 65% seen once. Specimen: PBMCs. The origin of the receptors is a woman in her thirties or forties in good health. Some clones in this sample may be carry-over from other donors' samples.

The V call is TRBV2, the J call TRBJ2-1; either TRBD1 or TRBD2 may supply D (5 bases each). The V and J ends lost 4 bases and 4 bases respectively, with 11 bases between them. The germline V gene encodes CDR1 SNHLY and CDR2 FYNNEI. This CDR3 comprises 14 residues. DNA of the CDR3: TGTGCCAGCAGTGGGGACCCGGGGTACAATGAGCAGTTCTTC. Translated: CASSGDPGYNEQFF.

The genes are TRBV7-2 and TRBJ1-4; D is unclear. This CDR3 contains 14 residues. The germline CDR1 and CDR2 sequences are SGHTA and FQGNSA. V was pared by 5 bases and J by 7 bases, with 14 bases between. DNA of the CDR3: TGTGCCAGCAGCCATCGGGATTTTGGTGAAAAACTGTTTTTT. Encoded protein: CASSHRDFGEKLFF.

The DNA for the CDR3 is TGCGCCAGCCAGCCGGAGCGAGCAGGGGCCAACGTCCTGACTTTC. It is translated as CASQPERAGANVLTF. The chain couples TRBV5-1 to TRBJ2-6; no clear D. CDR3 length: 15 amino acids. The ends were cut back, 7 bases at V and 4 bases at J, with 15 bases in the middle. Germline CDR1 reads SGHRS; CDR2 reads YFSETQ.

This clone was observed a single time. The chain combines TRBV5-1 with TRBJ2-3; D uncertain. Trimming took 5 bases from V and 2 from J, leaving 15 bases between them. The germline gives CDR1 SGHRS, CDR2 YFSETQ. This CDR3 is built from 15 residues. The CDR3 DNA reads TGCGCCAGCAGAAACCTCGCGGTCAACACAGATACGCAGTATTTT. This codes for CASRNLAVNTDTQYF.

This clone was detected once. The V gene is TRBV19, the J gene TRBJ2-7; 9 nucleotides line up with TRBD1. The CDR3 extends over 14 amino acids. Germline assignment: CDR1 LNHDA and CDR2 SQIVND (reference sequence). With V trimmed by 6 bases and J by 2 bases, 5 bases remained unmatched. CDR3: CASRAGTGTYEQYF. The CDR3 DNA follows: TGTGCCAGTAGGGCCGGGACAGGGACCTACGAGCAGTACTTC.

Comment on this clone: Germline and junction disagree at one end, which may indicate a read error. The chain uses TRBV29-1 and TRBJ2-1; possible D gene TRBD1, 5 bases. Germline lookup yields CDR1 SQVTM and CDR2 ANQGSEA. CDR3 length: 14 amino acids. CDR3 nucleotide sequence: TGCAGCGTTGCGCACTGGGGCTCCTACAATGAGCAGCTCTTC. Translating it yields CSVAHWGSYNEQLF.

This clone was seen a handful of times. The chain employs TRBV4-2 and TRBJ1-2; TRBD1 aligns across 11 bases. This CDR3 is built from 16 residues. V lost 2 bases, J lost 8 bases, and 10 bases stayed unmatched. Germline CDR1 and CDR2: LGHNA and YNFKEQ. The CDR3 sequence: CASSQRDRGIVEGYTF. The CDR3 coding sequence is TGTGCCAGCAGCCAACGGGACAGGGGGATCGTGGAAGGCTACACCTTC.

The V call is TRBV7-3, the J call TRBJ2-3, with D possibly being TRBD1 or TRBD2 (5 bases each). This CDR3 spans 14 amino acids. V was cut by 2 bases and J by 1 base, with 7 bases left in between. Germline V gene lookup returns CDR1 SGHTA and CDR2 FQGTGA. The DNA for the CDR3 is TGTGCCAGCAGCTTACGGGGCGGCACAGATACGCAGTATTTT. Translated, it gives CASSLRGGTDTQYF.

This chain uses TRBV6-5 with TRBJ2-4; maybe TRBD1 (6 bases). Deletions cut 4 bases from V and 1 base from J, with 8 bases between. Germline V gene sequence: CDR1 MNHEY, CDR2 SVGAGI. This CDR3 is built from 14 residues. Written as DNA, the CDR3 is TGTGCCAGCAGTTTCGACAGGGCCAAAAACATTCAGTACTTC. Protein: CASSFDRAKNIQYF.

J is TRBJ2-2 and V is TRBV10-2; D gene unclear. V dropped 4 bases and J dropped 6 bases, with 12 bases sitting between them. The CDR3 has 14 amino acids. CDR1 and CDR2 (germline): WSHSY, SAAADI. Here the CDR3 DNA reads TGCGCCAGCAGTGTGAACCCTCGGTCCGGGGAGCTGTTTTTT. Translation: CASSVNPRSGELFF.

The chain uses TRBV28 and TRBJ1-1; D remains unclear. The germline CDR1 and CDR2 sequences are MDHEN and SYDVKM. The ends were cut back, 1 base at V and 1 base at J, with 7 bases in the middle. The CDR3 is made up of 14 amino acids. For the CDR3, the DNA is TGTGCCAGCAGTTTATATGGCTGGAACACTGAAGCTTTCTTT. Translated: CASSLYGWNTEAFF.

The J gene is TRBJ2-1, the V gene TRBV5-5; 7 positions match TRBD2. This CDR3 contains 15 residues. Germline values: CDR1 SGHKS, CDR2 YYEKEE (reference sequence). Trimming removed 0 bases from V and 2 bases from J; junction bases left unmatched: 2. CDR3 bases: TGTGCCAGCAGCTTGGAGGGGACTACCTACAATGAGCAGTTCTTC. Translating gives CASSLEGTTYNEQFF.